This T cell receptor beta chain is from a study of early T cells in non-severe SARS-CoV-2 infection. About the study: The sequenced material was bulk RNA from unsorted whole blood, and its chains were unpaired. Study findings and constraints: Matches to VDJdb favored anti-spike CD8 responses and missed private and CD4 specificities.

Each single cDNA molecule received a unique molecular identifier. TCRdb ran MiXCR on the 5' RACE reads and lists one entry per CDR3 protein. The sample lists approximately 70,000 distinct CDR3 sequences; over 10% were seen once. The CDR3 contains 14 residues. Trimming took off 4 bases at V and 5 bases at J, with 13 bases between the two ends. Germline CDR1 MNHNY, CDR2 SVGAGI (reference sequence). This clonotype was observed many times. Its antigen is undetermined. Sequences were derived from whole blood, sampled at baseline. This TCR came from an adult who was a healthcare worker with PCR-confirmed SARS-CoV-2 infection or an uninfected control (not recorded which). The J gene is TRBJ2-3, the V gene TRBV6-6; D possibly matches TRBD1 or TRBD2 (5 bases each). The CDR3, as DNA: TGTGCCAGCAGTTTCGGGGCCGCCGGAGATACGCAGTATTTT. This translates into CASSFGAAGDTQYF.